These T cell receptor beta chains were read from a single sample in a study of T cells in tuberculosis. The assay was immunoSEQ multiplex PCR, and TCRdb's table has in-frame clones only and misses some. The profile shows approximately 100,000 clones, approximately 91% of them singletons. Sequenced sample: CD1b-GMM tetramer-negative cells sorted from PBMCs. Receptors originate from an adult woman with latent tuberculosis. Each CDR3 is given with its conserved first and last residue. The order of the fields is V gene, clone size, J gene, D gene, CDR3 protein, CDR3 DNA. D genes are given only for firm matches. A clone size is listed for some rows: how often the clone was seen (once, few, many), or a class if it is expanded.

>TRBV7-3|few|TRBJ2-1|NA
CASSTGGGDEQFF
TGTGCCAGCAGCACCGGTGGGGGCGATGAGCAGTTCTTC
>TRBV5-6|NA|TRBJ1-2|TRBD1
CASSRGGAGYGYTF
TGTGCCAGCAGCCGAGGGGGCGCGGGCTATGGCTACACCTTC
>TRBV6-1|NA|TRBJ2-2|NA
CASSDTGSHRELFF
TGTGCCAGCAGTGATACGGGGAGCCACCGGGAGCTGTTTTTT
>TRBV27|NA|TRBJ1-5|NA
CASSLLPGSHNQPQHF
TGTGCCAGCAGTTTACTCCCAGGGTCCCACAATCAGCCCCAGCATTTT
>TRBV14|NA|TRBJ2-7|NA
CASSQAPGSSYEQYF
TGTGCCAGCAGCCAAGCCCCGGGGTCCTCCTACGAGCAGTACTTC
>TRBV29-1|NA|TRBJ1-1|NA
CSASFSGPEAFF
TGCAGCGCGTCCTTCAGTGGGCCTGAAGCTTTCTTT
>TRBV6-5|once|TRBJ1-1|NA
CASSYSGQHTEAFF
TGTGCCAGCAGTTACTCTGGGCAGCACACTGAAGCTTTCTTT
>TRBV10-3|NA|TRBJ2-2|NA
CAISDRTTPSGELFF
TGTGCCATCAGTGACCGTACTACCCCTTCCGGGGAGCTGTTTTTT
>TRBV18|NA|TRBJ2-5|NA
CASSPQETQYF
TGTGCCAGCTCACCGCAGGAGACCCAGTACTTC
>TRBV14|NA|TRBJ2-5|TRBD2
CASSQGLASGAETQYF
TGTGCCAGCAGCCAAGGTTTGGCTAGCGGGGCGGAGACCCAGTACTTC
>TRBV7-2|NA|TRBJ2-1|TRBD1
CASTTGAVYNEQFF
TGTGCCAGCACCACAGGGGCCGTCTACAATGAGCAGTTCTTC
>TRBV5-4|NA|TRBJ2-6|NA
CASSLMLQGLSGANVLTF
TGTGCCAGCAGCTTAATGTTGCAGGGCCTCTCTGGGGCCAACGTCCTGACTTTC
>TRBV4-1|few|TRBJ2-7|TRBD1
CASSHTGTGVYEQYF
TGCGCCAGCAGCCACACCGGGACAGGGGTCTACGAGCAGTACTTC